The source of this TCR beta chain is a study of blood T cell repertoires in COVID-19. The CDR3 totals 14 residues. Germline V gene lookup returns CDR1 LNHDA and CDR2 SQIVND (reference sequence). The trim removed 5 bases at V and 7 bases at J, leaving 11 bases unmatched. Only in-frame clones appear in the TCRdb table, and some are missing; sequencing was by immunoSEQ multiplex PCR. The sample shows tens of thousands of clones, about nine tenths of them seen only once. The chain employs TRBV19 and TRBJ2-7; 7 bases map to TRBD1. This TCR was recovered from a man in his sixties with COVID-19, enrolled during active disease. The sequenced material came from peripheral blood. For the CDR3, the DNA is TGTGCCAGTAGTGTAAACAGGGGTTCGGGGGAGCAGTACTTC. Translated: CASSVNRGSGEQYF.